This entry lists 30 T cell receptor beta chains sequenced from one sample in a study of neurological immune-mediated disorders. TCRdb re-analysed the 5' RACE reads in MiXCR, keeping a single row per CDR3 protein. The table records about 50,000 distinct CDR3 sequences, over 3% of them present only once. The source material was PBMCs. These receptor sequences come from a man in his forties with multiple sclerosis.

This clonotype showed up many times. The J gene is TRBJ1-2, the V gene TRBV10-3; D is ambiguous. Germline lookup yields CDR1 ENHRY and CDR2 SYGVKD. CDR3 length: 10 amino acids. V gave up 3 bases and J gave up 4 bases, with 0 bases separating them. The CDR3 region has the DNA TGTGCCATCAGTGACTATGGCTACACCTTC. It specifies CAISDYGYTF.

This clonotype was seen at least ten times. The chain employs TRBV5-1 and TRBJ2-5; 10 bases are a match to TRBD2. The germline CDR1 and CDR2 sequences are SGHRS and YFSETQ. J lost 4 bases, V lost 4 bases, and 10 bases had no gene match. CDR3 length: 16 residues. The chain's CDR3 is CASSDPSGGAGETQYF. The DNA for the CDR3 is TGCGCCAGCAGCGACCCGAGCGGGGGGGCCGGAGAGACCCAGTACTTC. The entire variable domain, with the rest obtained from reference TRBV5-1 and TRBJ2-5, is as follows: KAGVTQTPRYLIKTRGQQVTLSCSPISGHRSVSWYQQTPGQGLQFLFEYFSETQRNKGNFPGRFSGRQFSNSRSEMNVSTLELGDSALYLCASSDPSGGAGETQYFGPGTRLLVL.

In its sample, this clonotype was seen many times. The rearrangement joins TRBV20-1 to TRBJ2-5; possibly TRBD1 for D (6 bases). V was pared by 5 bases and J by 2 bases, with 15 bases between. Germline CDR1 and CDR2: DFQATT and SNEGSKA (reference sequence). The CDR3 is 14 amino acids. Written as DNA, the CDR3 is TGCAGTGCTCCCCAAGGGCAGGGGCAAGAGACCCAGTACTTC. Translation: CSAPQGQGQETQYF.

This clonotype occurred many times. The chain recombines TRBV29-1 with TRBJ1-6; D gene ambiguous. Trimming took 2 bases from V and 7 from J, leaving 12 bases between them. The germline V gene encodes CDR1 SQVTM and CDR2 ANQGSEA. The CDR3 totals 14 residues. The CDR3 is CSVELAFGNSPLHF. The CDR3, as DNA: TGCAGCGTTGAACTGGCATTCGGGAATTCACCCCTCCACTTT.

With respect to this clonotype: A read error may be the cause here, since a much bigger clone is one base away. The CDR3 region is CASSIGDYGYTF. The CDR3 DNA is TGTGCCAGCAGCATCGGGGACTATGGCTACACCTTC. V and J are TRBV28 and TRBJ1-2; D ambiguous. The germline CDR1 and CDR2 sequences are MDHEN and SYDVKM. Trimming shortened V by 6 bases and J by 3 bases, and 8 bases separated the two germline ends. The CDR3 is made up of 12 amino acids.

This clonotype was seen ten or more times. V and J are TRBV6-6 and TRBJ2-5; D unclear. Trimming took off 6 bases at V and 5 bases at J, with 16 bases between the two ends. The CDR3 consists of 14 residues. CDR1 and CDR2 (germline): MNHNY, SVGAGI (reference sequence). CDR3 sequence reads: CASRESSLWETQYF. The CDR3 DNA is TGTGCCAGCAGGGAGTCCTCCCTTTGGGAGACCCAGTACTTC.

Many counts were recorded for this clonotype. The CDR3 spells CASRQTGGAGYGYTF. The CDR3 coding sequence is TGTGCCAGTAGACAAACAGGGGGAGCTGGATATGGCTACACCTTC. This chain links TRBV19 with TRBJ1-2; 8 nucleotides align to TRBD1. Germline V gene sequence: CDR1 LNHDA, CDR2 SQIVND (reference sequence). The V gene end was trimmed by 6 bases and the J gene end by 5 bases; junction bases not matched to a gene: 11. CDR3 length: 15 amino acids.

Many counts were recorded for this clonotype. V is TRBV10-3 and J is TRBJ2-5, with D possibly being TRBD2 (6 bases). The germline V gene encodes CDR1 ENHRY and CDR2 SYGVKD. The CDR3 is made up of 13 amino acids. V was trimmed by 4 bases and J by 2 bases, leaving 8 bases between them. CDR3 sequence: CAISGGEQETQYF. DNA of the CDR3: TGTGCCATCAGTGGGGGGGAGCAAGAGACCCAGTACTTC.

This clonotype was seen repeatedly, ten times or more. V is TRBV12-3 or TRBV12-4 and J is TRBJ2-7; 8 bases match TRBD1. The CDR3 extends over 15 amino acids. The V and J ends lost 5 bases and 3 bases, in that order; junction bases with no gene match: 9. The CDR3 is CASSLGQGEDYEQYF. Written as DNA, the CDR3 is TGTGCCAGCAGTCTCGGACAGGGAGAGGACTACGAGCAGTACTTC.

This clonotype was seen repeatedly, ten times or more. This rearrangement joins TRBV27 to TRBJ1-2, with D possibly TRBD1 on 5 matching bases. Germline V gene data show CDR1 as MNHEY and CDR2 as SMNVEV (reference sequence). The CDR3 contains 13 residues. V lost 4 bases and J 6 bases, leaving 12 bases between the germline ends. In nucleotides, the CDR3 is TGTGCCAGCAGTTCGGCCGGGGCTAATGGCTACACCTTC. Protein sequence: CASSSAGANGYTF.

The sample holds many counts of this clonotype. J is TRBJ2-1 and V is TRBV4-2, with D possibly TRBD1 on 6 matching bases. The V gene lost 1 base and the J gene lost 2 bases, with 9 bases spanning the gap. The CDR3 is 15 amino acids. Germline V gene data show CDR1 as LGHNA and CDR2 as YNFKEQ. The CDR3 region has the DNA TGTGCCAGCAGCCAAGGCAGGGGCACCTACAATGAGCAGTTCTTC. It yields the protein CASSQGRGTYNEQFF.

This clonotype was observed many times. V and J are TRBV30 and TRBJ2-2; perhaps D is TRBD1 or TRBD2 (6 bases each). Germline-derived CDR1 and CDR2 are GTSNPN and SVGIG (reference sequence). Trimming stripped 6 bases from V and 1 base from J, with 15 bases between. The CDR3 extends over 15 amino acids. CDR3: CACSGRGLNTGELFF. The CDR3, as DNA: TGTGCCTGTTCAGGCAGGGGACTGAACACCGGGGAGCTGTTTTTT. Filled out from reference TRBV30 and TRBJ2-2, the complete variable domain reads SQTIHQWPATLVQPVGSPLSLECTVEGTSNPNLYWYRQAAGRGLQLLFYSVGIGQISSEVPQNLSASRPQDRQFILSSKKLLLSDSGFYLCACSGRGLNTGELFFGEGSRLTVL.

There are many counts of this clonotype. This CDR3 is CATHPGHSSYEQYF. CDR3 DNA: TGTGCCACCCATCCGGGACACAGCTCCTACGAGCAGTACTTC. The V call is TRBV6-1, the J call TRBJ2-7; D perhaps matches TRBD1 (6 bases). The V and J ends lost 10 bases and 0 bases respectively, with 16 bases between them. This CDR3 is 14 amino acids long. Germline CDR1 MNHNS, CDR2 SASEGT.

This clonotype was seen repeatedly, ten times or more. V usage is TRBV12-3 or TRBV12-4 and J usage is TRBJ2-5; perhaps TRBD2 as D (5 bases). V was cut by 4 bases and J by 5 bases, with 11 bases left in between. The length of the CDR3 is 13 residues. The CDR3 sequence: CASSSTRRETQYF. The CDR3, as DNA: TGTGCCAGCAGTTCCACTAGGAGGGAGACCCAGTACTTC.

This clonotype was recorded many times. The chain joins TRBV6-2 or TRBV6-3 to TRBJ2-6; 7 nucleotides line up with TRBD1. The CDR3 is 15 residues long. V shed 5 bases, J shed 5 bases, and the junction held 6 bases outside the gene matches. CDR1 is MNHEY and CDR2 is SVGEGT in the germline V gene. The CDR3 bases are TGTGCCAGCAGTGAGAGACAGGGATGGGCCAACGTCCTGACTTTC. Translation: CASSERQGWANVLTF.

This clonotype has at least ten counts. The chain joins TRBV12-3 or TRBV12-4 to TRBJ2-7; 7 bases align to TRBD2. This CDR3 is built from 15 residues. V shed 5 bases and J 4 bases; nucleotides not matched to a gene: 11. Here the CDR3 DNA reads TGTGCCAGCAGTCCTCCTGGGGGGGGACGGTACGAGCAGTACTTC. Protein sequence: CASSPPGGGRYEQYF.

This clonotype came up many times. CDR3 sequence reads: CASSPPSHSYEQYF. In DNA, the CDR3 is TGTGCCAGCTCACCACCGTCACACTCCTACGAGCAGTACTTC. The chain recombines TRBV18 with TRBJ2-7, with D uncertain. CDR1 and CDR2 (germline): KGHSH, LQKENI. CDR3 length: 14 residues. The V end was cut by 0 bases, the J end by 0 bases, with 6 bases between.

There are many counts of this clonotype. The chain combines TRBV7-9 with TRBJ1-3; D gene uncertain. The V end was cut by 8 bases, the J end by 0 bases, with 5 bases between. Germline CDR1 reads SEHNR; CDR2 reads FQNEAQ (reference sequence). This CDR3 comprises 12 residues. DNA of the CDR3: TGTGCCAGCGGAGCCTCTGGAAACACCATATATTTT. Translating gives CASGASGNTIYF.

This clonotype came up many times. This chain's CDR3 is CASASGLRTGELFF. The CDR3 DNA reads as TGTGCCAGCGCCTCGGGACTTCGTACCGGGGAGCTGTTTTTT. J is TRBJ2-2 and V is TRBV27; TRBD2 might be the D (6 bases). Germline V lookup: CDR1 MNHEY, CDR2 SMNVEV (reference sequence). The germline V and J ends were trimmed by 8 bases and 5 bases, with 15 bases remaining between them. CDR3 size: 14 residues.

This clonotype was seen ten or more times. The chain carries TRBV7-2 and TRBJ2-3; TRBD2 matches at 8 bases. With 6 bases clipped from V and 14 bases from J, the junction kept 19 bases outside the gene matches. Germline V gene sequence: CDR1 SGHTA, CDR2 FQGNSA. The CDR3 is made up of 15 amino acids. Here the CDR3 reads CASSPTGGGSTYRYF. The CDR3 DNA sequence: TGTGCCAGCAGTCCGACCGGCGGGGGGTCAACTTACCGGTATTTT.

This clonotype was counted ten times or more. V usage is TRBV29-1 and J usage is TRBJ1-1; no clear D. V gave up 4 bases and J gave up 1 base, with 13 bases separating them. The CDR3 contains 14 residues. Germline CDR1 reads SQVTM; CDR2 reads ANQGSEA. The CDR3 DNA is TGCAGCGTTGGAGGGTCTGGGTGGAACACTGAAGCTTTCTTT. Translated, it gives CSVGGSGWNTEAFF.

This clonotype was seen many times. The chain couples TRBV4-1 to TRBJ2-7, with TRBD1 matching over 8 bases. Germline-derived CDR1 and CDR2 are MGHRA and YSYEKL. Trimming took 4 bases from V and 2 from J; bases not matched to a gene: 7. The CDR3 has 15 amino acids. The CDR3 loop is CASSPPGQETYEQYF. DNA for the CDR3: TGCGCCAGCAGCCCTCCGGGACAGGAGACCTACGAGCAGTACTTC.

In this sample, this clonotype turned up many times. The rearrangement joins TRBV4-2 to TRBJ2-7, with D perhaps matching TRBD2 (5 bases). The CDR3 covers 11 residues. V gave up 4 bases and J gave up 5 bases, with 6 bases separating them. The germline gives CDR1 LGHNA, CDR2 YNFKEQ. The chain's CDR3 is CASSRGNEQYF. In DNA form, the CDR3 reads TGTGCCAGCAGCCGAGGGAACGAGCAGTACTTC.

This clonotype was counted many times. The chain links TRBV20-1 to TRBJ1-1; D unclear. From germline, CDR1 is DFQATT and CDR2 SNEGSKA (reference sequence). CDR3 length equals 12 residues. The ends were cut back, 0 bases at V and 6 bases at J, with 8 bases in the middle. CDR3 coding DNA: TGCAGTGCTAGAGAGGGGTTCGCTGAAGCTTTCTTT. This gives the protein CSAREGFAEAFF.

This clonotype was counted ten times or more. The CDR3 spells CASRGLAGGPGETQYF. The CDR3 region has the DNA TGTGCCAGCAGGGGACTAGCGGGGGGGCCGGGAGAGACCCAGTACTTC. The genes are TRBV6-2 or TRBV6-3 and TRBJ2-5; the match to TRBD2 covers 16 bases. This CDR3 spans 16 amino acids. Germline CDR1 and CDR2: MNHEY and SVGEGT. The ends lost 6 bases at V and 4 bases at J; junction bases unmatched: 5.

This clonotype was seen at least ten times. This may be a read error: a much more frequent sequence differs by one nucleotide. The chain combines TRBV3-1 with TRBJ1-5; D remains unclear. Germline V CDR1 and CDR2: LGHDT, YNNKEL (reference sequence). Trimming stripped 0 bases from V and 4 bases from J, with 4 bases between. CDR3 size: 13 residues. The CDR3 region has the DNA TGTGCCAGCAGCCAAGAAGGGAATCAGCCCCAGCATTTT. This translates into CASSQEGNQPQHF.

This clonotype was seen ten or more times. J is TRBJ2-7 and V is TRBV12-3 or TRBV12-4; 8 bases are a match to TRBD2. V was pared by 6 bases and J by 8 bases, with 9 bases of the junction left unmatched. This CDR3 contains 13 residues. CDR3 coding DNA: TGTGCCAGCAGACGGGGGGGACTTCTGCAGCAGTACTTC. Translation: CASRRGGLLQQYF.

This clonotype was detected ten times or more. The CDR3 region has the DNA TGCAGTGCTAAGGGGGGCTCCGGCGAGGAAAAACTGTTTTTT. This sequence encodes CSAKGGSGEEKLFF. The V call is TRBV20-1, the J call TRBJ1-4; possible D gene TRBD1, 6 bases. The CDR3 contains 14 residues. Germline assignment: CDR1 DFQATT and CDR2 SNEGSKA (reference sequence). V shed 4 bases and J shed 8 bases, with 17 bases lying between them.

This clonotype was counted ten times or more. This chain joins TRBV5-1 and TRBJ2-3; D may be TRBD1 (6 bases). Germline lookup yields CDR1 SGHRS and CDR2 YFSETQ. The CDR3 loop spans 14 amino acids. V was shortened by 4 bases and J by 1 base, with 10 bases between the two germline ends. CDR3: CASSRWTGTDTQYF. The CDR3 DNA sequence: TGCGCCAGCAGCCGCTGGACAGGCACAGATACGCAGTATTTT.

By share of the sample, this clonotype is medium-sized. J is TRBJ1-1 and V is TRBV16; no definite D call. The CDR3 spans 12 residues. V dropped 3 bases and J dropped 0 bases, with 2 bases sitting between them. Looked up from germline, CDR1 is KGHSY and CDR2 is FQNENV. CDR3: CASSQLNTEAFF. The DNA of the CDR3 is TGTGCCAGCAGCCAGTTGAACACTGAAGCTTTCTTT.